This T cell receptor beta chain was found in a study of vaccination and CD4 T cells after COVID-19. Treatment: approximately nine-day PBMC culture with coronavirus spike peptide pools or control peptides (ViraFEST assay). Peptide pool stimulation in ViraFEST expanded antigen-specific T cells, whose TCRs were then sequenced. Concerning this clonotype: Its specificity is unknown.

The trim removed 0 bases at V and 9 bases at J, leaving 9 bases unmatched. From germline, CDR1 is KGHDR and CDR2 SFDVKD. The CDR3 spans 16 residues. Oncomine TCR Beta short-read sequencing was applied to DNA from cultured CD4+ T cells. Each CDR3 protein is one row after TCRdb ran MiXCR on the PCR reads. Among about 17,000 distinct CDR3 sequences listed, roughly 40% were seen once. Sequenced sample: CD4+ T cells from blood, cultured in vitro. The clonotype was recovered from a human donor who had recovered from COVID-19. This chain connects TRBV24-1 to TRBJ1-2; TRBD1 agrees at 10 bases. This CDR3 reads CATSDLLPGQGFRYTF. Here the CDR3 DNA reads TGTGCCACCAGTGATTTGTTGCCGGGACAGGGGTTTCGCTACACCTTC.